Following are 27 T cell receptor beta chains from one sample sequenced in a study of blood T cell repertoires in COVID-19. Method: immunoSEQ multiplex PCR; TCRdb's copy keeps in-frame clones and lacks some. The repertoire holds about 130,000 clones, with over 80% as singletons. Sequenced sample: peripheral blood. All receptors derive from a man between 40 and 49 years old with active or convalescent COVID-19.

The count of this clone is one. The chain recombines TRBV21-1 with TRBJ2-3; the table's D call TRBD1 went unverified against the DNA. TRBV21-1 is classified as a pseudogene. There are 12 residues in the CDR3. CDR3 coding DNA: TGTGCCCCGCGGAAGGGGGAAGATACGCAGTATTTT. This gives the protein CAPRKGEDTQYF.

The gene calls are TRBV7-3 and TRBJ2-3, with D perhaps TRBD2 (6 bases). The germline CDR1 and CDR2 sequences are SGHTA and FQGTGA. Trimming cost V 1 base and J 0 bases, with 11 bases left between them. This CDR3 region has 16 residues. The CDR3 DNA reads TGTGCCAGCAGCTTAAGGTCGGGACTCAGCACAGATACGCAGTATTTT. Protein sequence: CASSLRSGLSTDTQYF.

V usage is TRBV7-2 and J usage is TRBJ2-7, with a possible D match to TRBD2 (7 bases). Germline V gene lookup returns CDR1 SGHTA and CDR2 FQGNSA. The germline V and J ends were trimmed by 1 base and 3 bases, with 13 bases remaining between them. This CDR3 has 15 amino acids. The CDR3, as DNA: TGTGCCAGCAGCTTAGATAGGGGGGGCCACTACGAGCAGTACTTC. It codes for CASSLDRGGHYEQYF.

V is TRBV6-5 and J is TRBJ1-5; 8 positions match TRBD1. V lost 5 bases to trimming and J lost 2 bases; unmatched junction nucleotides: 5. This CDR3 region has 15 residues. Germline V gene sequence: CDR1 MNHEY, CDR2 SVGAGI. The DNA of the CDR3 is TGTGCCAGCAGTCTGACAGGGGTCGGCAATCAGCCCCAGCATTTT. Translation: CASSLTGVGNQPQHF.

The rearrangement joins TRBV24-1 to TRBJ1-2; D gene uncertain. Germline V gene sequence: CDR1 KGHDR, CDR2 SFDVKD. Between the trimmed V and J ends, which lost 1 base and 1 base, there was a span of 6 bases. The CDR3 consists of 14 residues. CDR3 residues: CATSDFSLNYGYTF. CDR3 bases: TGTGCCACCAGTGATTTCAGTCTTAACTATGGCTACACCTTC.

The chain uses TRBV6-2 or TRBV6-3 and TRBJ2-2, with 11 bases that match TRBD2. CDR1 is MNHEY and CDR2 is SVGEGT in the germline V gene. This CDR3 region has 19 residues. V lost 2 bases, J lost 1 base, and 9 bases stayed unmatched. The CDR3 loop reads CASSYVLAGGKMNTGELFF. CDR3 DNA sequence: TGTGCCAGCAGTTACGTGCTAGCGGGGGGAAAAATGAACACCGGGGAGCTGTTTTTT.

This sequence joins TRBV18 and TRBJ2-1; 10 bases fit TRBD1. The ends lost 2 bases at V and 0 bases at J; junction bases unmatched: 13. Germline-derived CDR1 and CDR2 are KGHSH and LQKENI. The CDR3 covers 20 residues. CDR3 protein: CASSPKETGGVLSSYNEQFF. CDR3 nucleotides: TGTGCCAGCTCACCAAAGGAGACAGGGGGCGTGTTGAGCTCCTACAATGAGCAGTTCTTC. The variable domain in full, completed from reference TRBV18 and TRBJ2-1, reads NAGVMQNPRHLVRRRGQEARLRCSPMKGHSHVYWYRQLPEEGLKFMVYLQKENIIDESGMPKERFSAEFPKEGPSILRIQQVVRGDSAAYFCASSPKETGGVLSSYNEQFFGPGTRLTVL.

This rearrangement joins TRBV19 to TRBJ2-7; D perhaps matches TRBD2 (5 bases). Trimming shortened V by 4 bases and J by 6 bases, and 10 bases separated the two germline ends. Germline V lookup: CDR1 LNHDA, CDR2 SQIVND (reference sequence). This CDR3 has 12 amino acids. The CDR3 DNA reads TGTGCCAGTAGTAGGACGGGGTCCGAGCAGTACTTC. Amino acids: CASSRTGSEQYF.

The table lists this clone with a few counts. This chain uses TRBV11-2 with TRBJ2-1; TRBD2 matches 11 bases. This CDR3 is built from 19 residues. Germline values: CDR1 SGHAT, CDR2 FQNNGV. The V gene end was trimmed by 2 bases and the J gene end by 2 bases; junction bases not matched to a gene: 11. The CDR3 coding sequence is TGTGCCAGCAGCTTAATTTTACTAGCGGGGGAACACACCTACAATGAGCAGTTCTTC. As protein: CASSLILLAGEHTYNEQFF.

This rearrangement joins TRBV10-3 to TRBJ1-3; 9 nucleotides align to TRBD1. V lost 11 bases and J lost 3; bases outside the gene matches: 20. Germline assignment: CDR1 ENHRY and CDR2 SYGVKD. The CDR3 sequence is 18 residues long. This chain's CDR3 is CAWPGQGLGLLGGNTIYF. The CDR3 DNA reads as TGTGCCTGGCCGGGACAGGGTTTAGGTCTCCTAGGTGGAAACACCATATATTTT.

This rearrangement joins TRBV5-4 to TRBJ2-3, with TRBD1 matching 7 bases. After removal of 0 bases from V and 2 bases from J, the junction contained 6 bases not matched to a gene. There are 16 residues in the CDR3. CDR1 and CDR2 (germline): SGHNT, YYREEE (reference sequence). The CDR3 spells CASSLGIGQDTDTQYF. CDR3 coding DNA: TGTGCCAGCAGCTTGGGTATCGGACAGGACACAGATACGCAGTATTTT.

This clone was seen once. The genes are TRBV5-4 and TRBJ2-5, with 7 bases matching TRBD2. V lost 4 bases, J lost 5 bases, and 14 bases stayed unmatched. Per the germline V gene, CDR1 is SGHNT and CDR2 is YYREEE (reference sequence). CDR3 size: 16 residues. The CDR3 here is CASSTRGGGFVETQYF. CDR3 nucleotides: TGTGCCAGCAGCACCCGTGGGGGGGGGTTTGTGGAGACCCAGTACTTC.

The chain links TRBV14 to TRBJ2-5; 16 positions agree with TRBD2. The V gene end was trimmed by 6 bases and the J gene end by 4 bases; junction bases not matched to a gene: 8. CDR1 is SGHDN and CDR2 is FVKESK in the germline V gene. The CDR3 runs to 17 residues. The CDR3 sequence is CASSPGTSGGAVETQYF. The CDR3, as DNA: TGTGCCAGCAGTCCCGGGACTAGCGGGGGGGCTGTAGAGACCCAGTACTTC.

This clone was seen a single time. This chain connects TRBV18 to TRBJ1-3, with D uncertain. V shed 3 bases and J shed 2 bases, with 23 bases lying between them. Germline V gene sequence: CDR1 KGHSH, CDR2 LQKENI. The CDR3 covers 19 residues. CDR3 residues: CASSPLSFSETGAGNTIYF. CDR3 DNA sequence: TGTGCCAGCTCACCCCTTTCCTTTTCCGAAACGGGAGCTGGAAACACCATATATTTT.

The chain links TRBV2 to TRBJ1-5; 8 bases match TRBD1. V lost 6 bases, J lost 6 bases, and 7 bases stayed unmatched. CDR1 SNHLY and CDR2 FYNNEI come from the germline V gene. The CDR3 is made up of 14 amino acids. CDR3 coding DNA: TGTGCCAGCAGGGACAGGGAGGGGAGTCAGCCCCAGCATTTT. This sequence encodes CASRDREGSQPQHF.

This clone appeared once. The chain joins TRBV7-9 to TRBJ1-1; possibly TRBD1 for D (6 bases). Trimming shortened V by 5 bases and J by 3 bases, and 16 bases separated the two germline ends. The CDR3 runs 15 residues. Germline values: CDR1 SEHNR, CDR2 FQNEAQ (reference sequence). CDR3 in amino acids: CASSQQGHGDTEAFF. The CDR3 bases are TGTGCCAGCAGCCAGCAGGGACACGGGGACACTGAAGCTTTCTTT.

The rearrangement uses TRBV19 and TRBJ2-7; 7 nucleotides match TRBD1. The CDR3 length is 15 residues. The V segment lost 3 bases and the J segment 2 bases; nucleotides outside the gene matches: 7. CDR1 and CDR2 from the germline V gene are LNHDA and SQIVND (reference sequence). The DNA for the CDR3 is TGTGCCAGTAGTATCCGGACAGGAACAGCCTACGAGCAGTACTTC. This sequence encodes CASSIRTGTAYEQYF.

The CDR3 sequence: CASSAQLDLQETQYF. CDR3 DNA: TGCGCCAGCAGCGCTCAATTGGACTTACAAGAGACCCAGTACTTC. This chain uses TRBV5-1 with TRBJ2-5, with D perhaps matching TRBD2 (5 bases). The germline V gene encodes CDR1 SGHRS and CDR2 YFSETQ. The CDR3 length is 15 residues. The ends were cut back, 4 bases at V and 2 bases at J, with 15 bases in the middle.

The CDR3, as DNA: TGTGCCAGCAGTTACCGGGGGTTTGGCAAAAACATTCAGTACTTC. It encodes CASSYRGFGKNIQYF. This chain joins TRBV6-5 and TRBJ2-4; tentative D call: TRBD2 (6 bases). The germline V gene has CDR1 MNHEY and CDR2 SVGAGI. The V end lost 2 bases, the J end lost 3 bases, and 11 bases lay between the germline ends. This CDR3 region has 15 residues.

This clone was seen only a few times. The chain links TRBV6-1 to TRBJ2-7; TRBD2 matches at 8 bases. The CDR3 is made up of 17 amino acids. CDR1 and CDR2 (germline): MNHNS, SASEGT. V dropped 4 bases and J dropped 6; count of bases not matched to a gene: 17. The DNA for the CDR3 is TGTGCCAGCAGTGGGAGCTTTAGCGGGGTTTGGTTGGGCGAGCAGTACTTC. Residues: CASSGSFSGVWLGEQYF.

This chain connects TRBV5-4 to TRBJ1-2, with D tentatively TRBD1 (6 bases). CDR1 SGHNT and CDR2 YYREEE come from the germline V gene (reference sequence). V was pared by 0 bases and J by 4 bases, with 13 bases between. The CDR3 has 15 residues. The CDR3 DNA is TGTGCCAGCAGCTTGGAAGGGGGTCCAGTCTATGGCTACACCTTC. Protein product: CASSLEGGPVYGYTF.

The chain uses TRBV19 and TRBJ2-6; the D gene is possibly TRBD2 (6 bases). Germline V lookup: CDR1 LNHDA, CDR2 SQIVND (reference sequence). The germline V and J ends were trimmed by 6 bases and 1 base, with 7 bases remaining between them. The CDR3 length is 14 residues. In nucleotides, the CDR3 is TGTGCCAGTAGCGGGACTTCTGGGGCCAACGTCCTGACTTTC. This sequence encodes CASSGTSGANVLTF.

This clone was picked up one time. This rearrangement joins TRBV6-5 to TRBJ1-5; the D gene is possibly TRBD1 (5 bases). Trimming took 6 bases from V and 3 from J, leaving 12 bases between them. The CDR3 consists of 14 residues. Germline-derived CDR1 and CDR2 are MNHEY and SVGAGI. CDR3 in amino acids: CASRFGGINQPQHF. CDR3 nucleotide sequence: TGTGCCAGCAGGTTTGGGGGGATCAATCAGCCCCAGCATTTT.

For this clone: This CDR3 is also generated by other DNA sequences in the sample. The chain couples TRBV5-1 to TRBJ2-2, with 7 bases fitting TRBD1. CDR1 is SGHRS and CDR2 is YFSETQ in the germline V gene. The CDR3 is 14 amino acids. Germline trimming cut 1 base from V and 3 bases from J; bases unmatched to any gene: 0. The CDR3: CASSLTGDTGELFF. CDR3 DNA: TGCGCCAGCAGCTTGACAGGGGACACCGGGGAGCTGTTTTTT.

The rearrangement uses TRBV7-9 and TRBJ2-5, with D possibly TRBD2 on 6 matching bases. Trimming cost V 5 bases and J 1 base, with 14 bases left between them. Germline CDR1 SEHNR, CDR2 FQNEAQ (reference sequence). There are 15 residues in the CDR3. In DNA, the CDR3 is TGTGCCAGCAGCCCATCCGGCGGGATCCAAGAGACCCAGTACTTC. This sequence encodes CASSPSGGIQETQYF.

This clone was counted between two and nine times. This chain joins TRBV7-3 and TRBJ1-1; D is perhaps TRBD1 (5 bases). The V end lost 5 bases, the J end lost 1 base, and 8 bases lay between the germline ends. CDR3 length: 13 residues. The germline gives CDR1 SGHTA, CDR2 FQGTGA. As DNA, the CDR3 is TGTGCCAGCAGCAAACAGGAGAACACTGAAGCTTTCTTT. Amino acid sequence: CASSKQENTEAFF.

The rearrangement links TRBV7-6 to TRBJ2-3, with TRBD2 identical over 9 bases. Germline V gene data show CDR1 as SGHVS and CDR2 as FNYEAQ. The CDR3 extends over 18 amino acids. Germline trimming cut 4 bases from V and 0 bases from J; bases unmatched to any gene: 11. The DNA of the CDR3 is TGTGCCAGCAGCTCCCCTAGTACTAGCGGGTACAGCACAGATACGCAGTATTTT. It specifies CASSSPSTSGYSTDTQYF.